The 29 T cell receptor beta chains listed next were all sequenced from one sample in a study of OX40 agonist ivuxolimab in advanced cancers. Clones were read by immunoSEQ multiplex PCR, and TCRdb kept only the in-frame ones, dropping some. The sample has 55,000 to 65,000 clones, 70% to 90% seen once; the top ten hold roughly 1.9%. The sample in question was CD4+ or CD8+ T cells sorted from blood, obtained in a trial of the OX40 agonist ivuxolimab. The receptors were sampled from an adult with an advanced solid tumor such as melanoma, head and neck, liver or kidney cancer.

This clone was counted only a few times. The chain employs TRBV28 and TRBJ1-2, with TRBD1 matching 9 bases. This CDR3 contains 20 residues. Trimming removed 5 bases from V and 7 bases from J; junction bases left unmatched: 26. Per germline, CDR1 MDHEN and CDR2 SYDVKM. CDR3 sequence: CASSPSPFFGRNGTGLGYTF. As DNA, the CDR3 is TGTGCCAGCAGTCCAAGCCCCTTTTTTGGTCGTAACGGGACAGGGCTTGGCTACACCTTC.

CDR3 protein: CAWSVDRSEKLFF. CDR3 coding DNA: TGTGCCTGGAGTGTAGACAGGAGTGAAAAACTGTTTTTT. The rearrangement links TRBV30 to TRBJ1-4; D is perhaps TRBD1 (6 bases). The CDR3 spans 13 residues. Trimming removed 0 bases at V and 7 bases at J, with 9 bases between. CDR1 and CDR2 (germline): GTSNPN, SVGIG (reference sequence). The full variable domain, completed using reference TRBV30 and TRBJ1-4, is SQTIHQWPATLVQPVGSPLSLECTVEGTSNPNLYWYRQAAGRGLQLLFYSVGIGQISSEVPQNLSASRPQDRQFILSSKKLLLSDSGFYLCAWSVDRSEKLFFGSGTQLSVL.

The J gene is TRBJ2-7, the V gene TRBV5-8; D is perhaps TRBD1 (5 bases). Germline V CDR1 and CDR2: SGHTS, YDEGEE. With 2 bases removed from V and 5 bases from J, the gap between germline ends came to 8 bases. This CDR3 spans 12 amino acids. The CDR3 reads CASSLSGNEQYF. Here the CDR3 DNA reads TGTGCCAGCAGCTTATCAGGGAACGAGCAGTACTTC.

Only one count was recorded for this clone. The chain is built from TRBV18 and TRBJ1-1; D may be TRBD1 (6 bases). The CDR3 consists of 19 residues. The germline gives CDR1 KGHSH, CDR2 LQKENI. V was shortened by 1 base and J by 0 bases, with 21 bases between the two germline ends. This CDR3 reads CASSPQQNSRQGMNTEAFF. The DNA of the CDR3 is TGTGCCAGCTCACCACAACAAAATTCTAGGCAGGGGATGAACACTGAAGCTTTCTTT.

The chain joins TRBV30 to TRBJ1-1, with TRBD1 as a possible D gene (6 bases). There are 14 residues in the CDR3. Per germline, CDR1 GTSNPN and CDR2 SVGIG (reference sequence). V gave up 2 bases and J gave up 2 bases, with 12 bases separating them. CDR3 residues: CAWSRGADNTEAFF. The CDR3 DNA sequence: TGTGCCTGGAGTCGGGGGGCAGATAACACTGAAGCTTTCTTT.

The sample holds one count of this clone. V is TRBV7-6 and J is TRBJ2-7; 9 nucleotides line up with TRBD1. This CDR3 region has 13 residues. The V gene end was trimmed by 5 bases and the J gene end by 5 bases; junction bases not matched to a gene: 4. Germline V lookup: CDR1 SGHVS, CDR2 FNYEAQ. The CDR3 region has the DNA TGTGCCAGCAGCATGGGACAGGGCCACGAGCAGTACTTC. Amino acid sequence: CASSMGQGHEQYF.

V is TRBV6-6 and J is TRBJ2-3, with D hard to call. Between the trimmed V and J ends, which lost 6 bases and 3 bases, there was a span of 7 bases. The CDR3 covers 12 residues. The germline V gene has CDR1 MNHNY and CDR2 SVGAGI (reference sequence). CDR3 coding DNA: TGTGCCAGCAGCCCTTCTACAGATACGCAGTATTTT. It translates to CASSPSTDTQYF.

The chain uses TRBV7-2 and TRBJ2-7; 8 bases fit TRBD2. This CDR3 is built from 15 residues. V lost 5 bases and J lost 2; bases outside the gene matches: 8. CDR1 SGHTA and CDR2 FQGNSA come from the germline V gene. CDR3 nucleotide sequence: TGTGCCAGCAGCCCAGGGACTAGACAGACCTACGAGCAGTACTTC. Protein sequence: CASSPGTRQTYEQYF.

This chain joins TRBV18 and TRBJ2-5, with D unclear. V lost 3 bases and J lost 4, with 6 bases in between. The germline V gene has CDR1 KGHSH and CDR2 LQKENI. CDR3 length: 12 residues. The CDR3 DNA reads TGTGCCAGCTCACCCAACAGAGAGACCCAGTACTTC. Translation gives CASSPNRETQYF.

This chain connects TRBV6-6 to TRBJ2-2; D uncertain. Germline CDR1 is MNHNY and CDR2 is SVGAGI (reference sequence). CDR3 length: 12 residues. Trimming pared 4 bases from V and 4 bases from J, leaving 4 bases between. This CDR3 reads CASSSSTGELFF. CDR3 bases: TGTGCCAGCAGTTCTAGCACCGGGGAGCTGTTTTTT.

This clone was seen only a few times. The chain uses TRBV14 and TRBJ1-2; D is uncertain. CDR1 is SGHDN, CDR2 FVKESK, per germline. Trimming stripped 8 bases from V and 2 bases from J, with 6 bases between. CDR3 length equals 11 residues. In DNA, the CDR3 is TGTGCCAGCGGTCTGAACTATGGCTACACCTTC. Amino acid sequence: CASGLNYGYTF.

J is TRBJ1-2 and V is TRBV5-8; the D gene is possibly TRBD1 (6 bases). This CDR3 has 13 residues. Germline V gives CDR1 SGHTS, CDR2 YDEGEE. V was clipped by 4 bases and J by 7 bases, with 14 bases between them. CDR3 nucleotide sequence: TGTGCCAGCAGCATCTCCAGGGGTGTTGGCTACACCTTC. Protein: CASSISRGVGYTF. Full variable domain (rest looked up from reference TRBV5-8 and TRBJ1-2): EAGVTQSPTHLIKTRGQQATLRCSPISGHTSVYWYQQALGLGLQFLLWYDEGEERNRGNFPPRFSGRQFPNYSSELNVNALELEDSALYLCASSISRGVGYTFGSGTRLTVV.

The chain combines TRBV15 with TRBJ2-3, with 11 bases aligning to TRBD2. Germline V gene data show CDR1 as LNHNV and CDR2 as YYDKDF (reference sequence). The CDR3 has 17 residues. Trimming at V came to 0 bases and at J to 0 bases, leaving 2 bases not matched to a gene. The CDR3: CATSRDRLAGSTDTQYF. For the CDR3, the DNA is TGTGCCACCAGCAGAGACAGACTAGCGGGAAGCACAGATACGCAGTATTTT.

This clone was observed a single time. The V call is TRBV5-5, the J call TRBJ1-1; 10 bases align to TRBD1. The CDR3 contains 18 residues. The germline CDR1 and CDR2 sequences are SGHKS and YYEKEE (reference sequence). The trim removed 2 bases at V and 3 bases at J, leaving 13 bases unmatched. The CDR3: CASSFTGTGVSGDTEAFF. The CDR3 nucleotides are TGTGCCAGCAGCTTCACCGGGACAGGGGTCAGTGGTGACACTGAAGCTTTCTTT.

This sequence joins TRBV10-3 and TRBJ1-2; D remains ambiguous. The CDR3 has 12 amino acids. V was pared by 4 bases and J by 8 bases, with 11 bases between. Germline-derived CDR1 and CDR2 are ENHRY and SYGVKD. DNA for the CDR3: TGTGCCATCAGTGTGGAGTTAGGAGGCTACACCTTC. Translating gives CAISVELGGYTF.

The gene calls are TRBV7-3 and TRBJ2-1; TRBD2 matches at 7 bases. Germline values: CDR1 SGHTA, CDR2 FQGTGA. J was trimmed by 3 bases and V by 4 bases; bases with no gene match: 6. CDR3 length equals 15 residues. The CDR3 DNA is TGTGCCAGCAGCTCCAAGCGGGAACACTACAATGAGCAGTTCTTC. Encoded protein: CASSSKREHYNEQFF.

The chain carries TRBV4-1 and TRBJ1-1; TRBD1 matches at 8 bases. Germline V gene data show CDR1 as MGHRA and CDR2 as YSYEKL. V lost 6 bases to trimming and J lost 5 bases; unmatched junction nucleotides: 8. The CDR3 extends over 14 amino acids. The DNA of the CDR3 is TGCGCCAGCAGGATGGACAGGGTTGGAACTGAAGCTTTCTTT. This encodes CASRMDRVGTEAFF.

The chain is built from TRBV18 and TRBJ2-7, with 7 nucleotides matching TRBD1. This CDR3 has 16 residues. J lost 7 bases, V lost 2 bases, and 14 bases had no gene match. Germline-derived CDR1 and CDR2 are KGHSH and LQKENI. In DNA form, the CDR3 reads TGTGCCAGCTCACCAATTGTAGGACAGGTGCAGCAAGAGCAGTACTTC. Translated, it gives CASSPIVGQVQQEQYF. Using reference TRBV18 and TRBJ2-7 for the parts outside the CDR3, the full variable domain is NAGVMQNPRHLVRRRGQEARLRCSPMKGHSHVYWYRQLPEEGLKFMVYLQKENIIDESGMPKERFSAEFPKEGPSILRIQQVVRGDSAAYFCASSPIVGQVQQEQYFGPGTRLTVT.

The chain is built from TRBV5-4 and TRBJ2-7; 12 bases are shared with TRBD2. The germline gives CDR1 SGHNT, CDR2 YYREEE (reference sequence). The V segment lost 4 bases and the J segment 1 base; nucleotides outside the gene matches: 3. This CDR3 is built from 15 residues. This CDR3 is CASSGGLAGSYEQYF. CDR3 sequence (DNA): TGTGCCAGCAGCGGTGGACTAGCGGGGTCCTACGAGCAGTACTTC.

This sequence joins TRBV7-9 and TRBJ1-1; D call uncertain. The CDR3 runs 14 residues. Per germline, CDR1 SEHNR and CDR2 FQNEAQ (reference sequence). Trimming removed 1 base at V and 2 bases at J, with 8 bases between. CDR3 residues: CASSLGQINTEAFF. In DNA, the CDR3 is TGTGCCAGCAGCTTAGGGCAGATAAACACTGAAGCTTTCTTT.

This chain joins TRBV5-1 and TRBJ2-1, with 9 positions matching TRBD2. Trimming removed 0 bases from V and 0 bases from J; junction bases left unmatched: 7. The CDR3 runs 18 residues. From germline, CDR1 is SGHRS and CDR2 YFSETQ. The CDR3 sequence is CASSLDLAGTSSYNEQFF. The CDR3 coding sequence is TGCGCCAGCAGCTTGGATCTAGCGGGGACAAGCTCCTACAATGAGCAGTTCTTC.

The CDR3 DNA reads TGTGCCAGCATAAAAAGAGCGGGGAGCACAGATACGCAGTATTTT. Protein product: CASIKRAGSTDTQYF. V and J are TRBV28 and TRBJ2-3, with 7 bases aligning to TRBD2. The germline CDR1 and CDR2 sequences are MDHEN and SYDVKM. CDR3 length: 15 residues. The trim removed 7 bases at V and 0 bases at J, leaving 7 bases unmatched.

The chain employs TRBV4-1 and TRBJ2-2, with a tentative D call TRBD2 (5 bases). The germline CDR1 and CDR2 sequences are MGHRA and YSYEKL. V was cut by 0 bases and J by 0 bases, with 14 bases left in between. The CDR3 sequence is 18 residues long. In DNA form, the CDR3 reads TGCGCCAGCAGCCAAGAGGGAGCCGAGTTCGCGAACACCGGGGAGCTGTTTTTT. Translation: CASSQEGAEFANTGELFF.

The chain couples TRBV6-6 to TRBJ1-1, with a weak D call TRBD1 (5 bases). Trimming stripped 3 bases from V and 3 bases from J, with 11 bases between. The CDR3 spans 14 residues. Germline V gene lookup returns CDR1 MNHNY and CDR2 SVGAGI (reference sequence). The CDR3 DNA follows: TGTGCCAGCAGTTATCTTTTAGGGGACACTGAAGCTTTCTTT. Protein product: CASSYLLGDTEAFF.

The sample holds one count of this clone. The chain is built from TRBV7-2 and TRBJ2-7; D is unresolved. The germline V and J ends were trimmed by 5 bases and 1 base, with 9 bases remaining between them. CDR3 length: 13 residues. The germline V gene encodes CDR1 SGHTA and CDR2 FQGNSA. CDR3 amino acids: CASSPHISYEQYF. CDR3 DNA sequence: TGTGCCAGCAGCCCTCACATATCCTACGAGCAGTACTTC.

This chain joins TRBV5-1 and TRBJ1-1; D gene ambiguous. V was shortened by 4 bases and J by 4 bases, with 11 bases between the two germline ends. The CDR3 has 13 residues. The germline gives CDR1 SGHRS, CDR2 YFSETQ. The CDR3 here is CASSLYTSTEAFF. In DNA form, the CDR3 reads TGCGCCAGCAGCCTTTACACGAGCACTGAAGCTTTCTTT. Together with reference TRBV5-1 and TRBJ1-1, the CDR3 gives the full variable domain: KAGVTQTPRYLIKTRGQQVTLSCSPISGHRSVSWYQQTPGQGLQFLFEYFSETQRNKGNFPGRFSGRQFSNSRSEMNVSTLELGDSALYLCASSLYTSTEAFFGQGTRLTVV.

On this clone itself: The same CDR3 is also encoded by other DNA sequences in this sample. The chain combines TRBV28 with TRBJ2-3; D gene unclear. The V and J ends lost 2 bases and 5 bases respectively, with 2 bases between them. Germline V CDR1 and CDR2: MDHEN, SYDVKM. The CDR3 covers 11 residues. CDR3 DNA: TGTGCCAGCAGTTTAGAAGATACGCAGTATTTT. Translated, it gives CASSLEDTQYF.

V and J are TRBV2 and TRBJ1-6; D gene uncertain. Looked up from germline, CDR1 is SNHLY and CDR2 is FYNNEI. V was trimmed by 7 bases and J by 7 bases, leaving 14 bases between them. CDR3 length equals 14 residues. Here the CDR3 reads CASTVDIRNSPLHF. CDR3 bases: TGTGCCAGCACCGTAGACATCCGAAATTCACCCCTCCACTTT.

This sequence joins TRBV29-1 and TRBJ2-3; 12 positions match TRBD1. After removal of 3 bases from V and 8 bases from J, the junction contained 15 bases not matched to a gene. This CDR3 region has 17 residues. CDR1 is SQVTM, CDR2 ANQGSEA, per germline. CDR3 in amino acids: CSVELRDRGREIRTQYF. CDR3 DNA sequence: TGCAGCGTTGAGCTCCGGGACAGGGGGCGAGAGATACGTACGCAGTATTTT.